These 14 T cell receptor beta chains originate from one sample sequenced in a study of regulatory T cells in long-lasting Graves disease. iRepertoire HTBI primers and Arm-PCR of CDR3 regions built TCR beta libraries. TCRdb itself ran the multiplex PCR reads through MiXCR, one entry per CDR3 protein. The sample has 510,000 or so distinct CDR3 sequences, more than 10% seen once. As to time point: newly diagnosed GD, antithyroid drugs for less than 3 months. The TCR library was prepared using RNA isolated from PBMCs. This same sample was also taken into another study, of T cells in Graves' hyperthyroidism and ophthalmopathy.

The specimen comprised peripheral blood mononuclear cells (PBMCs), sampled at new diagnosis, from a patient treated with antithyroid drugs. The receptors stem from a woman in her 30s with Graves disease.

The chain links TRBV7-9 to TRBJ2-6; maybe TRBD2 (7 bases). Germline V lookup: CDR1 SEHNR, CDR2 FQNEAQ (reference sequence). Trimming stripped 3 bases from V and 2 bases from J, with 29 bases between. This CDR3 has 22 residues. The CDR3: CASSFLPGAAMGGLTGANVLTF. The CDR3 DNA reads TGTGCCAGCAGCTTCCTTCCAGGGGCCGCCATGGGGGGACTAACTGGGGCCAACGTCCTGACTTTC.

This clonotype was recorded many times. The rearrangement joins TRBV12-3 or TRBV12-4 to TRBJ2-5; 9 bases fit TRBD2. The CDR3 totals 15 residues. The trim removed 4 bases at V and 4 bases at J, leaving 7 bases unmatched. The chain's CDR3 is CASSSGGGALETQYF. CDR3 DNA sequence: TGTGCCAGCAGTTCCGGCGGGGGGGCCCTAGAGACCCAGTACTTC.

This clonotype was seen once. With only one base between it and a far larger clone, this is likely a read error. The CDR3 protein is CATLPEGTGGSNEQFF. In DNA, the CDR3 is TGTGCCACTCTTCCGGAGGGTACAGGGGGCTCGAACGAGCAGTTCTTC. The V gene is TRBV28, the J gene TRBJ2-1; 9 bases are a match to TRBD1. With V trimmed by 10 bases and J by 10 bases, 20 bases remained unmatched. The CDR3 runs to 16 residues. Germline CDR1 MDHEN, CDR2 SYDVKM.

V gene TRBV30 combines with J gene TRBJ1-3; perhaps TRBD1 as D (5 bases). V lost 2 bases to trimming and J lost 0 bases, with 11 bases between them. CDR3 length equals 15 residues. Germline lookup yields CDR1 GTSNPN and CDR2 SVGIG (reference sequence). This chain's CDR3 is CAWSRTLSSGNTIYF. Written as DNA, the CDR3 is TGTGCCTGGAGTCGGACATTGAGCTCTGGAAACACCATATATTTT.

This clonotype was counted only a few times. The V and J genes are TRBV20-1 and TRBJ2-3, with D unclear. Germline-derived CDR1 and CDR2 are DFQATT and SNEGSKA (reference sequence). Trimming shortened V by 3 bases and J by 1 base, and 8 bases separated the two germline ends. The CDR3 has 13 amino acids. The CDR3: CSASLTGTDTQYF. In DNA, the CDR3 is TGCAGTGCTAGCCTAACGGGCACAGATACGCAGTATTTT.

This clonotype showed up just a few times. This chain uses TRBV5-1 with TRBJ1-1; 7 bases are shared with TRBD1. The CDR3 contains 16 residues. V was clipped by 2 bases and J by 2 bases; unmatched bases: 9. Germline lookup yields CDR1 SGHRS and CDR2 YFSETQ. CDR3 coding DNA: TGCGCCAGCAGCTTCCGACAGGGCTGGTCTAACACTGAAGCTTTCTTT. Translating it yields CASSFRQGWSNTEAFF.

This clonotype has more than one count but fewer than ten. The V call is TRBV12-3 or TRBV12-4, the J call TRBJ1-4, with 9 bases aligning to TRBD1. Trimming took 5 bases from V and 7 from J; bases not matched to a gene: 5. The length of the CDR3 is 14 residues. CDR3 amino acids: CASSRTGATEKLFF. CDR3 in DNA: TGTGCCAGCAGTCGGACAGGGGCCACTGAAAAACTGTTTTTT.

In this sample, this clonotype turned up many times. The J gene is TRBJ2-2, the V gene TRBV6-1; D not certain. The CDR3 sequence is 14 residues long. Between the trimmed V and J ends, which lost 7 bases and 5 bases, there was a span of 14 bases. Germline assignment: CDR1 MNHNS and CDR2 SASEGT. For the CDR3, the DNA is TGTGCCAGCAAATTCCTGGTTGAGACCGGGGAGCTGTTTTTT. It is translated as CASKFLVETGELFF.

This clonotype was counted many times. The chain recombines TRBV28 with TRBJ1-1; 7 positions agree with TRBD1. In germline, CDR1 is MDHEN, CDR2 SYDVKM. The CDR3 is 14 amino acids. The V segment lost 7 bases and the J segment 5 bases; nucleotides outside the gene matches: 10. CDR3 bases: TGTGCCAGCACCTTAAGGCAGGGGGGGACTGAAGCTTTCTTT. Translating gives CASTLRQGGTEAFF.

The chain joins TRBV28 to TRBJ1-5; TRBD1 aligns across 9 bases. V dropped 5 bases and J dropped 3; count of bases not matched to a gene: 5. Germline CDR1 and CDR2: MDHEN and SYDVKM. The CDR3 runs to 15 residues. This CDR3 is CASSPGTGINQPQHF. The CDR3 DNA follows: TGTGCCAGCAGTCCGGGGACAGGGATCAATCAGCCCCAGCATTTT.

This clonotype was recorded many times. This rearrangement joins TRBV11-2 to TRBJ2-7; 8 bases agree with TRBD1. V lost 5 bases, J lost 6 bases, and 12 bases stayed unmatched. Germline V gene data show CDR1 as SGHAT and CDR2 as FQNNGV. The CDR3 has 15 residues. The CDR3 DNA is TGTGCCAGCAGCAAGACCAGGACAGGGATTTCCGAGCAGTACTTC. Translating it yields CASSKTRTGISEQYF.

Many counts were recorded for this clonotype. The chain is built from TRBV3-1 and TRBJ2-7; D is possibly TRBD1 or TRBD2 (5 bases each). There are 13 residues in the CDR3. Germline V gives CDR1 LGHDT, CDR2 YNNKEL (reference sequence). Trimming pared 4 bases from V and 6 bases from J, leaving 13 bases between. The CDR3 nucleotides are TGTGCCAGCAGCCGGGGGTGGACCGGCGAGCAGTACTTC. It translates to CASSRGWTGEQYF.

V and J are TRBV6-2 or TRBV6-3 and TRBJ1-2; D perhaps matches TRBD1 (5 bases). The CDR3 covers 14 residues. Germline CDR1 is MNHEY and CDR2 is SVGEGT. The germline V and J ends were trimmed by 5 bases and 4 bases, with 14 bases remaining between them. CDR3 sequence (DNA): TGTGCCAGCAGTGAAGTCACAGGCACCTATGGCTACACCTTC. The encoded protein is CASSEVTGTYGYTF.

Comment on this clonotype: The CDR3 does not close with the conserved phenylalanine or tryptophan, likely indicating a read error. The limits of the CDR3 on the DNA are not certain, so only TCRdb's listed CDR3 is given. CDR3: CASRAFAG. This sequence joins TRBV2 and TRBJ2-7; no DNA check was done on the table's D call, TRBD2. Germline CDR1 and CDR2: SNHLY and FYNNEI. The CDR3 adds up to 8 amino acids, both ends counted.